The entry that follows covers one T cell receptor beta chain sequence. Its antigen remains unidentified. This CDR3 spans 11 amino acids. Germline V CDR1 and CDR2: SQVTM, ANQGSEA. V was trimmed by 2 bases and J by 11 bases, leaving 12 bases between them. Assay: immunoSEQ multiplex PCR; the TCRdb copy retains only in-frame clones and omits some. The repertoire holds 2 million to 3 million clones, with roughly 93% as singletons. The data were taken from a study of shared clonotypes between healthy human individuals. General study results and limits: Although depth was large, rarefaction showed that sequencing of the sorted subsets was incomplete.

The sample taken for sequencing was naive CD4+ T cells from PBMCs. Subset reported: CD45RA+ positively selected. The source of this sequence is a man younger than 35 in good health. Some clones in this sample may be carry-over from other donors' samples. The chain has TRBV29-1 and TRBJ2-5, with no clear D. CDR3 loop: CSVEIIGEQYF. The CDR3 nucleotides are TGCAGCGTTGAAATTATAGGAGAGCAGTACTTC.